This paragraph reports one T cell receptor beta chain. Its target antigen remains unknown. No much larger clonotype is one base removed from it; base qualities were not supplied. This sample was included in a study of cytomegalovirus exposure and HLA in healthy donors (dated by TCRdb to 2015 to 2018). Broadly, across the study: According to a later analysis, the approximately 130 validation repertoires were produced on the same platform as the approximately 610 repertoires of the first cohort. The aim of the study was to test whether cataloging public T cell receptors could identify signatures of past pathogen exposure. A separate validation cohort of about 110 different subjects was used in addition to the approximately 700-subject first cohort. The study combined high-throughput TCR immunosequencing, statistical association of individual TCRs with disease status, and machine learning to predict cytomegalovirus infection status. Broader findings and caveats from the paper: The classifier was reported to diagnose cytomegalovirus status with high specificity and sensitivity in both the original and validation cohorts. Subsequent analysis determined that TCRs grouped into clusters in the first cohort also showed a tendency toward co-occurrence across the 120 validation repertoires, and roughly 95% of cluster scores exceeded 0. The study listed 150 to 200 TCR beta chains as associated with cytomegalovirus. In vitro tests confirmed that three of the cytomegalovirus-associated TCR beta chains recognize cytomegalovirus antigens. A later analysis lacked HLA typing for the validation cohort, so it scored co-occurrence in that cohort across all 110 or so repertoires. The authors suggested that the approach could potentially be generalized to other disease states and immunological phenotypes. Most TCR sequences were seen in very few donors, while some public TCRs were found in many individuals.

For CDR1 and CDR2, the germline V gene lists MNHEY and SVGAGI. The CDR3 measures 12 amino acids from cysteine to phenylalanine. CDR3 DNA is the only sequence kept; it has 36 bases, read in frame from the first base. V sheds 5 bases and J sheds 9 bases, leaving 11 bases between their ends. Library preparation employed the immunoSEQ multiplex PCR assay. Per the source publication's procedure: A statistical classification framework was built to diagnose cytomegalovirus status from the catalog of TCR beta chain sequences. As stored in TCRdb, this immuneACCESS dataset retains in-frame rearrangements with V and J assigned. A fraction of the clones does not appear; measured against another copy, unresolved V genes explain less than half of the discrepancy, and the remainder lacks a known reason. V and J calls and clone size follow that table, whereas D and trimming were derived from the DNA. The sample includes 280,000 or so clones, with around 87% observed a single time. Together, the top ten hold around 0.92% of the sample.

Separate from the approximately 700-subject first cohort, the validation cohort of 120 subjects was the group to which the donors belonged. Input material: PBMCs. The receptor's source is a woman aged 18-29 years in good health and CMV-seronegative. Recombination joined TRBV6-5 with TRBJ1-3, and the D gene may be TRBD1, 5 bases matching. CDR3 protein: CASSGSGGTIYF. In nucleotides, the sequence is TGTGCCAGCAGTGGGTCCGGGGGCACCATATATTTT.